One T cell receptor (beta chain) is described in this entry. What it recognizes is unknown. This sample was taken from a study of CD8+ T cells in alopecia areata. Study-level points and caveats: Between patients, shared TCR sequences were less clear than in mice. This was possibly due in part to HLA diversity in the patient population. The study found higher clonality in lesional than normal scalp, especially in alopecia totalis/universalis. Resident alphabeta T cells of normal skin are also sequenced in scalp samples.

The V gene lost 0 bases and the J gene lost 2 bases, with 7 bases spanning the gap. The CDR3 runs 13 residues. CDR1 is GTSNPN and CDR2 is SVGIG in the germline V gene (reference sequence). cDNA reverse transcribed from extracted RNA served as the sequencing template. Profiled with immunoSEQ multiplex PCR; TCRdb holds only in-frame clones, not every one. The sample includes roughly 200,000 clones, roughly 59% of them seen just once. This sequence originates from a human donor with alopecia areata. Specimen: CD4+ T cells sorted from blood, collected at week 0. V is TRBV30 and J is TRBJ1-2; D is undetermined. CDR3 DNA: TGTGCCTGGAGTGTAGAGTCGAACTATGGCTACACCTTC. Translating gives CAWSVESNYGYTF. Complete variable domain (other parts from reference TRBV30 and TRBJ1-2): SQTIHQWPATLVQPVGSPLSLECTVEGTSNPNLYWYRQAAGRGLQLLFYSVGIGQISSEVPQNLSASRPQDRQFILSSKKLLLSDSGFYLCAWSVESNYGYTFGSGTRLTVV.